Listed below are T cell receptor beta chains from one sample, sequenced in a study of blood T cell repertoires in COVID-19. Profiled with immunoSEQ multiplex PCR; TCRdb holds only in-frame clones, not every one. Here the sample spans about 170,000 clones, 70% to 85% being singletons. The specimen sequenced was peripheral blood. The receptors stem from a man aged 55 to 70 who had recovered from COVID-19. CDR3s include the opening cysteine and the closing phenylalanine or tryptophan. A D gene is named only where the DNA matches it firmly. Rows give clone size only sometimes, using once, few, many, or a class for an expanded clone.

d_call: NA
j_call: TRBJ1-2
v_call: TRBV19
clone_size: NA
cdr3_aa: CASSLQPGLDYGYTF
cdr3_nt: TGTGCCAGTAGCCTTCAGCCGGGGTTGGACTATGGCTACACCTTC

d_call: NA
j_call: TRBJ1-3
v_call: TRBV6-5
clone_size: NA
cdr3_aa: CASSYSPGDQNTIYF
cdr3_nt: TGTGCCAGCAGTTACAGCCCCGGGGATCAAAACACCATATATTTT

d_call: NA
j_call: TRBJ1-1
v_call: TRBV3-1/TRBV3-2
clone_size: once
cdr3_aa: CASSSYRGGRATEAFF
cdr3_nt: TGTGCCAGCAGCTCCTATCGGGGGGGCAGAGCGACTGAAGCTTTCTTT

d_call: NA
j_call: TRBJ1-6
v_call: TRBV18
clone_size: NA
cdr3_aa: CASHADRISRNSPLHF
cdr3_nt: TGTGCCAGCCACGCTGACAGGATAAGTCGGAATTCACCCCTCCACTTT

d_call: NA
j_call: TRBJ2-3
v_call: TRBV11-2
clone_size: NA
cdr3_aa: CASSPRTAGSTDTQYF
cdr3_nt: TGTGCCAGCAGCCCTAGGACGGCGGGGAGCACAGATACGCAGTATTTT

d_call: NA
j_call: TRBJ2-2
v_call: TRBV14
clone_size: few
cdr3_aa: CASSPKVGQLRGHTGELFF
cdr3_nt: TGTGCCAGCAGCCCCAAAGTCGGACAGCTACGAGGACACACCGGGGAGCTGTTTTTT

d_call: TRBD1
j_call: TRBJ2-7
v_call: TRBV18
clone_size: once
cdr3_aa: CASSPGTGERGHYEQYF
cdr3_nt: TGTGCCAGCTCCCCAGGGACAGGGGAGAGGGGCCACTACGAGCAGTACTTC

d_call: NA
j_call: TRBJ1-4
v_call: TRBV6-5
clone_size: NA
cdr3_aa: CALGGLANEKLFF
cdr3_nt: TGTGCCCTGGGGGGGTTGGCTAATGAAAAACTGTTTTTT

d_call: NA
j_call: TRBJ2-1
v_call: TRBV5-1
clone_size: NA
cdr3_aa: CASSWTVDYNEQFF
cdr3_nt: TGCGCCAGCAGCTGGACAGTGGACTACAATGAGCAGTTCTTC

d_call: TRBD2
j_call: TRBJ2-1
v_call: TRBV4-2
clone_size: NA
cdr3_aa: CASSQEGGGEQFF
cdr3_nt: TGTGCCAGCAGCCAAGAAGGCGGGGGTGAGCAGTTCTTC

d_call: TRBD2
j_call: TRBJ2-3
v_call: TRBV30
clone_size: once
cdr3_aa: CAWSPTSAPRDTQYF
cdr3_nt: TGTGCCTGGAGTCCGACTAGCGCCCCCCGGGATACGCAGTATTTT

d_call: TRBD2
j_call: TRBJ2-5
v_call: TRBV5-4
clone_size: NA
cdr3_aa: CASSYGGGPGETQYF
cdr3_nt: TGTGCCAGCAGCTACGGCGGGGGGCCAGGAGAGACCCAGTACTTC

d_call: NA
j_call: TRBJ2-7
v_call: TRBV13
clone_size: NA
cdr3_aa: CASSLGPEDYEQYF
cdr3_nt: TGTGCCAGCAGCTTAGGCCCAGAGGACTACGAGCAGTACTTC

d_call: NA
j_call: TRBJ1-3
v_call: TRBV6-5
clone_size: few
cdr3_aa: CASSTTQGRRNTIYF
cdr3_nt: TGTGCCAGCAGTACCACCCAGGGGCGGCGAAACACCATATATTTT

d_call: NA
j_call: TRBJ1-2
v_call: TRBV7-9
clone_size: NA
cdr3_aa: CASSLFGSNGYTF
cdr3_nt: TGTGCCAGCAGCTTATTCGGGTCCAATGGCTACACCTTC

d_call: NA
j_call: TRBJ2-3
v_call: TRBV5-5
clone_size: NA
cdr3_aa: CASSPGQSTDTQYF
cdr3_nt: TGTGCCAGCAGCCCTGGACAGAGCACAGATACGCAGTATTTT

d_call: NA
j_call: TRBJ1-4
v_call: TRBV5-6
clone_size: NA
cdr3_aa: CASSFLSPNEKLFF
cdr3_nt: TGTGCCAGCAGCTTTCTTAGTCCGAATGAAAAACTGTTTTTT

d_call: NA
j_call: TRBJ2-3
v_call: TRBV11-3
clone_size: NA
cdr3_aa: CASSQQTDTQYF
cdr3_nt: TGTGCCAGCAGCCAACAGACAGATACGCAGTATTTT

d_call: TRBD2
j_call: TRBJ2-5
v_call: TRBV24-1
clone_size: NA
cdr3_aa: CATSPGLATETQYF
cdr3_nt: TGTGCCACCAGCCCGGGACTAGCGACGGAGACCCAGTACTTC

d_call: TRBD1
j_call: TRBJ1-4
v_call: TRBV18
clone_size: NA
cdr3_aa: CASSPGQEVLGEKLFF
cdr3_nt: TGTGCCAGCTCACCGGGACAGGAAGTTTTGGGTGAAAAACTGTTTTTT

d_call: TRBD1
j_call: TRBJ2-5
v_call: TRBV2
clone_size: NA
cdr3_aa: CASSGQGASETQYF
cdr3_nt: TGTGCCAGCAGTGGACAGGGGGCGTCTGAGACCCAGTACTTC

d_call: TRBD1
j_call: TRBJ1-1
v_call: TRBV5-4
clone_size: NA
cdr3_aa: CASSTGTGLINTEAFF
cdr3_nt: TGTGCCAGCAGCACCGGGACAGGTTTGATCAACACTGAAGCTTTCTTT

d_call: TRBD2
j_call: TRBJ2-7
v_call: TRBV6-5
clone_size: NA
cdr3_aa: CASSSSGGPYEQYF
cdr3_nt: TGTGCCAGCAGTTCCAGCGGGGGGCCCTACGAGCAGTACTTC

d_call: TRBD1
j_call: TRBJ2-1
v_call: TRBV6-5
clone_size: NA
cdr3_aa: CASRGDSYNEQFF
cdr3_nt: TGTGCCAGCAGAGGGGACAGTTACAATGAGCAGTTCTTC

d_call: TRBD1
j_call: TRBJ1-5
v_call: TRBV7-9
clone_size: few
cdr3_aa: CASSFDQGGQPQHF
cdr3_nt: TGTGCCAGCAGCTTTGACCAGGGGGGTCAGCCCCAGCATTTT

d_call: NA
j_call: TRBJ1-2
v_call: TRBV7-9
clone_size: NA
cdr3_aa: CASTPGRSEGGYTF
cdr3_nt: TGTGCCAGCACCCCCGGGCGCAGCGAGGGTGGCTACACCTTC

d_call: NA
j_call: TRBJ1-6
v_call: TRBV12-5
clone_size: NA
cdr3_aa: CASGSPESYNSPLHF
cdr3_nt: TGTGCTAGTGGTTCTCCCGAGTCCTATAATTCACCCCTCCACTTT